This record looks at one T cell receptor beta chain sequence and its context. What it binds is unknown. The CDR3 extends over 15 amino acids. V lost 1 base to trimming and J lost 1 base; unmatched junction nucleotides: 1. Per the germline V gene, CDR1 is SGHRS and CDR2 is YFSETQ. This record belongs to a study of graft-versus-host responses after intestinal transplantation. Repertoires were generated with immunoSEQ multiplex PCR, while TCRdb's copy carries only in-frame clones and drops some. The sample records about 90,000 clones, about 91% being singletons. The sequences come from unstimulated CD4+ T cells sorted from spleen or lymph node cells, collected before transplant. The receptor comes from a human donor who was the organ donor for an intestinal transplant. This sequence joins TRBV5-1 and TRBJ2-5; 10 nucleotides agree with TRBD2. This CDR3 is CASSLTSGAQETQYF. CDR3 DNA: TGCGCCAGCAGCTTGACTAGCGGGGCCCAAGAGACCCAGTACTTC. The full variable domain, rest sourced from reference TRBV5-1 and TRBJ2-5, is KAGVTQTPRYLIKTRGQQVTLSCSPISGHRSVSWYQQTPGQGLQFLFEYFSETQRNKGNFPGRFSGRQFSNSRSEMNVSTLELGDSALYLCASSLTSGAQETQYFGPGTRLLVL.